These 9 T cell receptor beta chains came from one sample sequenced in a study of T cells in women clearing cervical HPV infection. Repertoires were generated with immunoSEQ multiplex PCR, while TCRdb's copy carries only in-frame clones and drops some. The sample holds about 34,000 clones. The source material was blood buffy coat. The origin of the receptors is a woman between 18 and 70 years old with a cervical HPV16 infection that either progressed to CIN3+ or cleared (not recorded which).

About this clone: The CDR3 end lies 3 residues beyond the end of the read and is filled in from the germline J gene. The rearrangement uses TRBV20-1 and TRBJ1-2; 7 bases fit TRBD1. Germline loops: CDR1 DFQATT, CDR2 SNEGSKA (reference sequence). The trim removed 6 bases at V and 4 bases at J, leaving 8 bases unmatched. The CDR3 extends over 13 amino acids. Partial CDR3 DNA: TGCAGTGCCACAACACAGGGGATCTATGGC. Its translation is CSATTQGIYG. The entire CDR3 reads CSATTQGIYGYTF.

As regards this clone: Sequencing ends 3 residues short of the CDR3 end; the germline J gene provides the rest. The V and J genes are TRBV6-2 or TRBV6-3 and TRBJ2-4, with D possibly TRBD1 on 7 matching bases. CDR1 and CDR2 from the germline V gene are MNHEY and SVGEGT. Trimming left V 6 bases short and J 0 bases short, with 15 bases between. CDR3 length: 16 residues. CDR3 sequence: CASSPAGGQAKNIQYF. Incomplete CDR3 DNA: TGTGCCAGCAGCCCCGCAGGGGGGCAAGCCAAAAACATT.

As to this clone: Read data end 3 residues before the CDR3 end; the end is taken from the germline J gene. V usage is TRBV5-6 and J usage is TRBJ2-7; unclear D gene. CDR1 and CDR2 from the germline V gene are SGHDT and YYEEEE. The CDR3 totals 12 residues. Trimming removed 0 bases from V and 3 bases from J, with 4 bases in between. The CDR3 bases that were read are TGTGCCAGCAGCTTGGCCCACTACGAG. Amino acid sequence: CASSLAHYE. The full CDR3 protein reads CASSLAHYEQYF.

Regarding this clone: Coverage ceases 3 residues before the CDR3 finishes, and the germline J gene fills in the end. J is TRBJ1-2 and V is TRBV7-2, with D possibly being TRBD1 (6 bases). CDR1 SGHTA and CDR2 FQGNSA come from the germline V gene. This CDR3 is 14 amino acids long. This CDR3 reads CASSLGGAGADYTF. Partial CDR3 DNA: TGTGCCAGCAGCTTAGGAGGAGCAGGGGCCGAC. The variable domain in full, with the rest retrieved from reference TRBV7-2 and TRBJ1-2, is GAGVSQSPSNKVTEKGKDVELRCDPISGHTALYWYRQSLGQGLEFLIYFQGNSAPDKSGLPSDRFSAERTGGSVSTLTIQRTQQEDSAVYLCASSLGGAGADYTFGSGTRLTVV.

As for this clone: The read finishes 3 residues shy of the CDR3 end, and the germline J gene is used to complete it. The genes are TRBV7-8 and TRBJ2-7, with D perhaps TRBD1 (6 bases). V was trimmed by 5 bases and J by 1 base, leaving 18 bases between them. This CDR3 comprises 16 residues. Germline V CDR1 and CDR2: SGHVS, FQNEAQ. This chain's CDR3 is CASSLKGTRESYEQYF. CDR3 DNA, as far as it was read: TGTGCCAGCAGCCTTAAGGGGACAAGGGAGTCCTACGAG.

As concerns this clone: The read falls 3 residues short of the CDR3 end, and the missing part is taken from the germline J gene. The J gene is TRBJ2-2, the V gene TRBV7-3, with 8 bases matching TRBD1. CDR1 SGHTA and CDR2 FQGTGA come from the germline V gene. This CDR3 spans 18 amino acids. The CDR3 sequence is CASSLRARTGIYNSPLFF. CDR3 DNA, as far as it was read: TGTGCCAGCAGCTTAAGGGCCAGGACAGGGATTTATAATTCACCG.

In regard to this clone: The read comes to an end 3 residues before the CDR3 does, leaving the germline J gene to fill in the end. The rearrangement joins TRBV18 to TRBJ2-5; 10 bases align to TRBD2. J gave up 2 bases and V 1 base, and 4 bases lay outside the gene matches. Germline values: CDR1 KGHSH, CDR2 LQKENI. The CDR3 spans 16 residues. The covered CDR3 bases are TGTGCCAGCTCACCACTTCCAGCGGGGGGGCAAGAGACC. This sequence encodes CASSPLPAGGQET. From start to end, the CDR3 is CASSPLPAGGQETQYF.

A remark on this clone: The read terminates 3 residues before the CDR3 end, so the remaining end is supplied by the germline J gene. The chain recombines TRBV7-9 with TRBJ2-2; D unresolved. CDR3 length equals 14 residues. Germline assignment: CDR1 SEHNR and CDR2 FQNEAQ (reference sequence). The CDR3 protein is CASSLEQIGSPLFF. The sequenced part of the CDR3 DNA is TGTGCCAGCAGCTTAGAACAGATTGGTTCACCG.

A note on this clone: Coverage ceases 3 residues before the CDR3 finishes, and the germline J gene fills in the end. The chain uses TRBV7-9 and TRBJ1-1; 8 bases are a match to TRBD1. The CDR3 totals 14 residues. Germline loops: CDR1 SEHNR, CDR2 FQNEAQ (reference sequence). With V trimmed by 5 bases and J by 7 bases, 9 bases remained unmatched. CDR3 bases read: TGTGCCAGCAGCCCGGACAGGGTTTTCATTGAA. Translating gives CASSPDRVFIE. The entire CDR3 protein reads CASSPDRVFIEAFF.